The clone carrying this TCR beta chain was picked up a small number of times. Its antigen is currently unknown. The same CDR3 is also encoded by other DNA sequences in this sample. This record comes from a study of beta chain features in type 1 diabetes. Across the whole study: Patients and healthy donors were similar in age, gender and cell yields.

This CDR3 spans 12 amino acids. V was cut by 0 bases and J by 5 bases, with 5 bases left in between. CDR1 and CDR2 (germline): MNHEY, SVGAGI. What was sequenced were expressed TCRB transcripts, since all of the isolated RNA had been reverse transcribed. Here immunoSEQ multiplex PCR was the method, and the copy in TCRdb shows in-frame clones only, minus some. Of 250,000 to 300,000 clones in the sample, 14% were seen once. Study findings and constraints: Cells that show high TCR expression could be over-represented by cDNA sequencing. The study found moderately but significantly shorter TCRB CDR3s in all four CD4+ subsets of Type 1 diabetes patients.

The specimen was naive CD4+ T cells from blood. The source of this sequence is a man under 40 with type 1 diabetes. This chain links TRBV6-5 with TRBJ2-7; no clear D gene. The CDR3 protein is CASSYSRDEQYF. In DNA form, the CDR3 reads TGTGCCAGCAGTTACTCACGGGACGAGCAGTACTTC.